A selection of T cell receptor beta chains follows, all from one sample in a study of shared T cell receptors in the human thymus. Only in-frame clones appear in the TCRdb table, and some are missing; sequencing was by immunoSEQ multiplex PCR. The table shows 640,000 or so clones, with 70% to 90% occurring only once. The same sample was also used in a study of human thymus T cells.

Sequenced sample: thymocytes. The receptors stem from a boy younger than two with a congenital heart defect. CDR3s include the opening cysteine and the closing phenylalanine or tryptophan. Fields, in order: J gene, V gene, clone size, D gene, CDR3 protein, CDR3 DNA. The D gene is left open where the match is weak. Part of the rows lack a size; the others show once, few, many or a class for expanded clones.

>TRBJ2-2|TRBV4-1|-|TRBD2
CASSQDLNGGYGGELFF
TGCGCCAGCAGCCAAGATCTTAACGGGGGGTACGGCGGGGAGCTGTTTTTT
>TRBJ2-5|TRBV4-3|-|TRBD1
CASSQDRDRRTGALVTQYF
TGCGCCAGCAGCCAAGATAGGGACCGCCGGACAGGGGCTTTGGTGACCCAGTACTTC
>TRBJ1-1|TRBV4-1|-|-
CASSQDGGENTEAFF
TGCGCCAGCAGCCAAGATGGGGGGGAGAACACTGAAGCTTTCTTT
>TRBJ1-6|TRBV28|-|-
CASSVQDSFWNSPLHF
TGTGCCAGCAGTGTACAGGACAGCTTTTGGAATTCACCCCTCCACTTT
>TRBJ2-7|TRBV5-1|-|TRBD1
CASKGRQGPSYEQYF
TGCGCCAGCAAGGGACGACAGGGCCCCTCTTACGAGCAGTACTTC
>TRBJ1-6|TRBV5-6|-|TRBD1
CASSGRDRNSPLHF
TGTGCCAGCAGCGGCCGGGACAGAAATTCACCCCTCCACTTT
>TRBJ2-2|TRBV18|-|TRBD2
CASSPTPLAATGELFF
TGTGCCAGCTCACCTACCCCCCTAGCGGCCACCGGGGAGCTGTTTTTT
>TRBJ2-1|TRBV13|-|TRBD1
CASSSQGGNEQFF
TGTGCCAGCAGCTCACAGGGGGGCAATGAGCAGTTCTTC
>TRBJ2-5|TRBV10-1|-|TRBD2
CASSESSDLAAQETQYF
TGCGCCAGCAGTGAGTCTTCAGACCTAGCGGCGCAAGAGACCCAGTACTTC
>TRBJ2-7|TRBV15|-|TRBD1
CATSRPPGQGDQQYF
TGTGCCACCAGCAGGCCACCGGGACAGGGCGATCAGCAGTACTTC
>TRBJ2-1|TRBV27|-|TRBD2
CASSLSGGPYNEQFF
TGTGCCAGCAGTTTGTCGGGGGGGCCATACAATGAGCAGTTCTTC
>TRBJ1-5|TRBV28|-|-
CASSTGHEIFSNQPQHF
TGTGCCAGCAGTACGGGACACGAAATCTTTAGCAATCAGCCCCAGCATTTT
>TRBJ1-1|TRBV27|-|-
CASSPRAQLNTEAFF
TGTGCCAGCAGCCCCAGGGCCCAACTGAACACTGAAGCTTTCTTT
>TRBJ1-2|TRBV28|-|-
CASSGVSGYTF
TGTGCCAGCAGCGGTGTATCTGGCTACACCTTC
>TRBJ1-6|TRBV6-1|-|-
CASSEALEVAETYNSPLHF
TGTGCCAGCAGTGAAGCCCTAGAGGTCGCGGAGACCTATAATTCACCCCTCCACTTT
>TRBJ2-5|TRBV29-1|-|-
CSVTLGAQETQYF
TGCAGCGTCACCCTAGGAGCTCAAGAGACCCAGTACTTC
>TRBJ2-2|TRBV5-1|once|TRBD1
CASSPGQGATGELFF
TGCGCCAGTAGTCCAGGACAGGGGGCCACCGGGGAGCTGTTTTTT
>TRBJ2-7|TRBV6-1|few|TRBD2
CASSERTSVANYEQYF
TGTGCCAGCAGTGAACGGACTAGCGTGGCCAACTACGAGCAGTACTTC
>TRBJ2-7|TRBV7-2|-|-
CASSFFPMADSSYEQYF
TGTGCCAGCAGCTTTTTCCCTATGGCGGACTCATCCTACGAGCAGTACTTC
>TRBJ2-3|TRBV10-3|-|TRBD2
CAAERSGLPTDTQYF
TGTGCCGCCGAAAGGTCGGGACTACCCACAGATACGCAGTATTTT
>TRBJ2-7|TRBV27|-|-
CASSLRGSYEQYF
TGTGCCAGCAGTCTTAGAGGCTCCTACGAGCAGTACTTC
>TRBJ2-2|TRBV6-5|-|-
CASRHLQGNTGELFF
TGTGCCAGCAGACACCTACAGGGGAACACCGGGGAGCTGTTTTTT
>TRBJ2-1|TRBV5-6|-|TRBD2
CASSPLAGEVNEQFF
TGTGCCAGCAGCCCATTAGCGGGAGAGGTCAATGAGCAGTTCTTC
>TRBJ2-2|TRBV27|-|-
CASSLIQGNTGELFF
TGTGCCAGCAGTTTAATTCAGGGTAACACCGGGGAGCTGTTTTTT
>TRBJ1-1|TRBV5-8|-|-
CARVTGRPNEAFF
TGTGCCAGGGTAACAGGGCGTCCTAATGAAGCTTTCTTT
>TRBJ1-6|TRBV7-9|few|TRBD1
CASNDRGRSPLHF
TGTGCCAGCAACGACAGGGGACGTTCACCCCTCCACTTT
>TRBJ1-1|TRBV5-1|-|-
CASSLNRFDTEAFF
TGCGCCAGCAGCCTCAACAGGTTTGACACTGAAGCTTTCTTT
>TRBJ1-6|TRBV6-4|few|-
CASSDLTGGPLHF
TGTGCCAGCAGTGACTTGACAGGAGGACCCCTCCACTTT
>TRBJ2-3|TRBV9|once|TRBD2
CASSVGVGALGLAGGKDTQYF
TGTGCCAGCAGCGTAGGTGTCGGGGCACTCGGACTAGCGGGAGGTAAAGATACGCAGTATTTT
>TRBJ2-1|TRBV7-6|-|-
CASSFMDSWSYNEQFF
TGTGCCAGCAGCTTTATGGACAGTTGGTCCTACAATGAGCAGTTCTTC
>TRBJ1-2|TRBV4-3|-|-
CASSQGDKGYYTF
TGCGCCAGCAGCCAAGGGGACAAGGGCTACTACACCTTC
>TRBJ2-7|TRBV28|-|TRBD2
CASSLPRAGTTYEQYF
TGTGCCAGCAGTCTGCCGAGAGCGGGAACAACCTACGAGCAGTACTTC
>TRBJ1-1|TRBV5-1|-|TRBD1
CASSLTGGSGMNTEAFF
TGCGCCAGCAGCTTGACAGGGGGATCGGGCATGAACACTGAAGCTTTCTTT
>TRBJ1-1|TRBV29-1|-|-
CSVEAPWTDNNTEAFF
TGCAGCGTTGAGGCTCCCTGGACAGACAATAACACTGAAGCTTTCTTT
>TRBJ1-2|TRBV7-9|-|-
CASSLVRGADYGYTF
TGTGCCAGCAGCTTAGTACGGGGGGCAGACTATGGCTACACCTTC
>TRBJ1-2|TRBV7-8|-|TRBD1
CASSLGTGDDGYTF
TGTGCCAGCAGCTTAGGGACAGGGGACGATGGCTACACCTTC
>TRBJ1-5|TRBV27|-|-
CASSLSVDQPQHF
TGTGCCAGCAGTTTGTCCGTAGATCAGCCCCAGCATTTT
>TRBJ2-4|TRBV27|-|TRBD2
CASSSGALSLVKNIQYF
TGTGCCAGCAGTAGCGGGGCGCTAAGCCTAGTCAAAAACATTCAGTACTTC
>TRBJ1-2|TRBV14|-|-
CASSQGGYGYTF
TGTGCCAGCAGCCAAGGCGGGTACGGCTACACCTTC
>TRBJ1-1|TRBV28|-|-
CASSSKPVRGRPEAFF
TGTGCCAGCAGTTCTAAACCCGTCAGGGGAAGGCCTGAAGCTTTCTTT
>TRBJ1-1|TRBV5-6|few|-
CASSLDPFRGYGMNTEAFF
TGTGCCAGCAGCTTGGACCCCTTCAGAGGGTATGGGATGAACACTGAAGCTTTCTTT
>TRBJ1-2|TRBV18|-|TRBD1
CASSPCPGTENGYTF
TGTGCCAGCTCACCGTGTCCAGGGACAGAAAATGGCTACACCTTC
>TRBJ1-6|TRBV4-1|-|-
CASSQVRDSPLHF
TGCGCCAGCAGCCAAGTCCGAGATTCACCCCTCCACTTT
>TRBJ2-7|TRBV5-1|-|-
CASSRIQDTPYEQYF
TGCGCCAGCAGCCGGATACAGGACACCCCCTACGAGCAGTACTTC
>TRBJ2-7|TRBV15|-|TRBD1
CATADRGYEQYF
TGTGCCACCGCAGACAGGGGTTACGAGCAGTACTTC
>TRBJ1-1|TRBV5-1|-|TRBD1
CASSSESTGRNTEAFF
TGCGCCAGCAGCTCCGAGTCGACAGGGCGGAACACTGAAGCTTTCTTT
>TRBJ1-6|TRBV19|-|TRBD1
CASSFSHRGWNSPLHF
TGTGCCAGTAGTTTTAGCCACAGGGGGTGGAATTCACCCCTCCACTTT
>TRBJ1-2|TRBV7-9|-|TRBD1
CASSPGDRGVDGYTF
TGTGCCAGCAGCCCCGGGGACAGGGGAGTTGATGGCTACACCTTC
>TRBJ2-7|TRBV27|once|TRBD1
CASRAGTGNYEQYF
TGTGCCAGCAGGGCCGGGACAGGCAACTACGAGCAGTACTTC
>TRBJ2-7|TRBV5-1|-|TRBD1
CASSSKETDRGYEQYF
TGCGCCAGCAGCTCGAAAGAAACCGACAGGGGCTACGAGCAGTACTTC
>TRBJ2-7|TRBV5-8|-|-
CASSRHREVYEQYF
TGTGCCAGCAGCCGGCACAGGGAAGTCTACGAGCAGTACTTC
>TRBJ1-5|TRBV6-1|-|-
CASSDGTRQNSNQPQHF
TGTGCCAGCAGTGACGGCACCAGACAGAATAGCAATCAGCCCCAGCATTTT
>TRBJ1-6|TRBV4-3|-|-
CASSQGRSGSSPLHF
TGCGCCAGCAGCCAAGGGAGGAGCGGTAGCTCACCCCTCCACTTT
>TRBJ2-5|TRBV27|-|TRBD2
CASSRTSGRAAETQYF
TGTGCCAGCAGTCGGACTAGCGGGAGGGCCGCAGAGACCCAGTACTTC